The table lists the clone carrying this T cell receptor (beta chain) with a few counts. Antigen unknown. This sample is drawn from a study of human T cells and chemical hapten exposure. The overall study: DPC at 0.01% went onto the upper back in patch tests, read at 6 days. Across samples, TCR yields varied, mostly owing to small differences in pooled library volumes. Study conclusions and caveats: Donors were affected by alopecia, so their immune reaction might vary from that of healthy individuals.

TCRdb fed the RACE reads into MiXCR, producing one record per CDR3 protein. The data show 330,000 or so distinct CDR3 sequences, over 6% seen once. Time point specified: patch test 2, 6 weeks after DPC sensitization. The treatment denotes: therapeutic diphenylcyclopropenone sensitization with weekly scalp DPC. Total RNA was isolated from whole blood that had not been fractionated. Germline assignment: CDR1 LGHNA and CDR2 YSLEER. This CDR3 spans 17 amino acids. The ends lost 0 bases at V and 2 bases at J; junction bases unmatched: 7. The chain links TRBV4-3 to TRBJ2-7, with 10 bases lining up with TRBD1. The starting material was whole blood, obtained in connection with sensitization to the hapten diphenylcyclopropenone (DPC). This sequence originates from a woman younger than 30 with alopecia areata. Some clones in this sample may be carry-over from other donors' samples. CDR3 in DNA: TGCGCCAGCAGCCAAGACTCTACCGGGACAGGGGCCTACGAGCAGTACTTC. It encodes CASSQDSTGTGAYEQYF.